This entry lists 20 T cell receptor beta chains sequenced from one sample in a study of glioma-infiltrating T cells. The iRepertoire nested amplicon-rescue multiplex PCR amplified TCR alpha and beta CDR3s from RNA. Each CDR3 protein is one row after TCRdb ran MiXCR on the multiplex PCR reads. The sample shows approximately 110,000 distinct CDR3 sequences, about 23% of them seen only once. Sequences were obtained from glioma tissue, nonneoplastic brain tissue, or PBMCs (not recorded which). The receptor set was obtained from a human donor with low-grade glioma or glioblastoma, undergoing nonglioma brain surgery, or in good health (not recorded which).

This clonotype occurred many times. The rearrangement joins TRBV20-1 to TRBJ2-3; weak D call: TRBD1 (6 bases). The ends were cut back, 0 bases at V and 1 base at J, with 8 bases in the middle. The CDR3 length is 14 residues. Germline assignment: CDR1 DFQATT and CDR2 SNEGSKA (reference sequence). The CDR3 coding sequence is TGCAGTGCTAGAGAGGACAGTCGCACAGATACGCAGTATTTT. Protein product: CSAREDSRTDTQYF.

This clonotype was detected ten times or more. The genes are TRBV7-2 and TRBJ1-2; no clear D gene. Germline V gives CDR1 SGHTA, CDR2 FQGNSA. The CDR3 sequence is 13 residues long. Trimming removed 0 bases at V and 8 bases at J, with 10 bases between. For the CDR3, the DNA is TGTGCCAGCAGCTTAGCGGGCAGCGGGGGCTACACCTTC. Translating gives CASSLAGSGGYTF. The full variable domain, its missing parts supplied by reference TRBV7-2 and TRBJ1-2, is GAGVSQSPSNKVTEKGKDVELRCDPISGHTALYWYRQSLGQGLEFLIYFQGNSAPDKSGLPSDRFSAERTGGSVSTLTIQRTQQEDSAVYLCASSLAGSGGYTFGSGTRLTVV.

This clonotype has a count of ten or more. The rearrangement links TRBV5-1 to TRBJ1-1; D is ambiguous. V was shortened by 1 base and J by 2 bases, with 15 bases between the two germline ends. CDR1 is SGHRS, CDR2 YFSETQ, per germline. CDR3 size: 16 residues. The CDR3 loop reads CASSLKIGEVNTEAFF. DNA of the CDR3: TGCGCCAGCAGCTTGAAGATAGGAGAAGTCAACACTGAAGCTTTCTTT.

V usage is TRBV11-3 and J usage is TRBJ2-7, with 9 bases matching TRBD2. This CDR3 contains 15 residues. The V segment lost 2 bases and the J segment 0 bases; nucleotides outside the gene matches: 2. CDR1 and CDR2 from the germline V gene are SGHNT and YENEEA. CDR3 residues: CASSLYSGSSYEQYF. The CDR3 nucleotides read TGTGCCAGCAGCTTATATAGCGGGAGCTCCTACGAGCAGTACTTC.

This clonotype was picked up many times. The chain has TRBV24-1 and TRBJ2-3, with a weak D call TRBD2 (6 bases). The germline V and J ends were trimmed by 4 bases and 4 bases, with 26 bases remaining between them. Germline V gene lookup returns CDR1 KGHDR and CDR2 SFDVKD. The CDR3 length is 19 residues. This chain's CDR3 is CATSDPGDYPQREADTQYF. The CDR3 region has the DNA TGTGCCACCAGTGACCCTGGCGACTATCCCCAGAGGGAGGCAGATACGCAGTATTTT.

As to this clonotype: The CDR3 carries no conserved terminal phenylalanine or tryptophan, so it likely arises from a read error. CDR3 loop: CASSYLSPGGPRTEETQYL. The DNA for the CDR3 is TGTGCCAGCAGTTACTTGTCCCCGGGGGGACCGCGGACCGAAGAGACCCAGTACTTG. This chain connects TRBV6-5 to TRBJ2-5; 7 nucleotides agree with TRBD2. The CDR3 is made up of 19 amino acids. Germline CDR1 reads MNHEY; CDR2 reads SVGAGI. V lost 1 base to trimming and J lost 3 bases; unmatched junction nucleotides: 17.

This clonotype has a count of ten or more. This chain uses TRBV27 with TRBJ2-7, with TRBD1 matching 7 bases. This CDR3 spans 17 amino acids. V lost 7 bases and J lost 0; bases outside the gene matches: 15. Germline V gene sequence: CDR1 MNHEY, CDR2 SMNVEV (reference sequence). The chain's CDR3 is CASTPTGQGESSYEQYF. For the CDR3, the DNA is TGTGCCAGCACTCCGACAGGGCAGGGCGAGAGCTCCTACGAGCAGTACTTC.

This rearrangement joins TRBV29-1 to TRBJ2-1, with D tentatively TRBD1 (5 bases). The length of the CDR3 is 12 residues. The V gene's germline CDR1 is SQVTM and CDR2 ANQGSEA. V was pared by 7 bases and J by 5 bases, with 12 bases between. In nucleotides, the CDR3 is TGCAGCGCTGGACATGCGGACAATGAGCAGTTCTTC. It codes for CSAGHADNEQFF.

This chain joins TRBV4-3 and TRBJ2-2; TRBD2 agrees at 7 bases. V dropped 1 base and J dropped 2; count of bases not matched to a gene: 10. CDR1 and CDR2 (germline): LGHNA, YSLEER. The CDR3 has 18 residues. In DNA, the CDR3 is TGCGCCAGCAGCCAAGGAGTTCGGGACTACCTAAACACCGGGGAGCTGTTTTTT. The encoded protein is CASSQGVRDYLNTGELFF.

The V call is TRBV29-1, the J call TRBJ2-7, with 10 positions matching TRBD2. Germline V lookup: CDR1 SQVTM, CDR2 ANQGSEA. This CDR3 has 14 amino acids. Losses at the gene ends were 3 bases for V and 3 bases for J; bases not matched to a gene: 5. In DNA, the CDR3 is TGCAGCGTTGAGCCTAGCGGGAGAGACTACGAGCAGTACTTC. Protein sequence: CSVEPSGRDYEQYF.

This clonotype was counted many times. The chain joins TRBV7-3 to TRBJ2-3; TRBD2 matches at 11 bases. The CDR3 is made up of 14 amino acids. CDR1 SGHTA and CDR2 FQGTGA come from the germline V gene. J gave up 6 bases and V 6 bases, and 5 bases lay outside the gene matches. The chain's CDR3 is CASSSLAGADTQYF. Written as DNA, the CDR3 is TGTGCCAGCAGTTCACTAGCGGGGGCCGATACGCAGTATTTT.

At least ten counts were recorded for this clonotype. The CDR3 region is CASSSTGRAYGYTF. CDR3 sequence (DNA): TGTGCCAGCAGTTCGACAGGGCGGGCCTATGGCTACACCTTC. The chain uses TRBV6-1 and TRBJ1-2; 7 bases are shared with TRBD1. The ends lost 5 bases at V and 4 bases at J; junction bases unmatched: 7. The germline CDR1 and CDR2 sequences are MNHNS and SASEGT. CDR3 length: 14 amino acids.

This clonotype showed up just once. The CDR3 carries no conserved terminal phenylalanine or tryptophan, so it likely arises from a read error. V usage is TRBV6-2 or TRBV6-3 and J usage is TRBJ2-5; 13 bases are a match to TRBD2. Germline V CDR1 and CDR2: MNHEY, SVGEGT. There are 16 residues in the CDR3. The CDR3 sequence: CASSLGLAGVAETQYL. In DNA, the CDR3 is TGTGCCAGCAGTTTAGGACTAGCGGGAGTAGCAGAGACACAGTACCTC.

In its sample, this clonotype was seen many times. This chain uses TRBV6-1 with TRBJ2-1; no clear D gene. Germline CDR1 and CDR2: MNHNS and SASEGT. This CDR3 region has 14 residues. Trimming took 8 bases from V and 2 from J, leaving 13 bases between them. The CDR3 bases are TGTGCCAGCTATGAATCCGGTACCTACAATGAGCAGTTCTTC. Its protein is CASYESGTYNEQFF.

This clonotype was observed at least ten times. The V gene is TRBV15, the J gene TRBJ1-2, with unresolved D. The germline V gene has CDR1 LNHNV and CDR2 YYDKDF (reference sequence). V dropped 0 bases and J dropped 2 bases, with 4 bases sitting between them. The CDR3 contains 13 residues. The CDR3 reads CATSRDRNYGYTF. The DNA for the CDR3 is TGTGCCACCAGCAGAGACAGAAACTATGGCTACACCTTC.

As regards this clonotype: Mismatch with germline at one junction end may stem from a read error. The gene calls are TRBV7-2 and TRBJ1-5; 9 bases are shared with TRBD1. The V gene's germline CDR1 is SGHTA and CDR2 FQGNSA. The CDR3 sequence is 16 residues long. The CDR3 sequence is CASSSLGTGSIQPKHF. The CDR3 nucleotides are TGTGCTAGCAGCTCTCTAGGGACAGGGTCAATTCAGCCCAAGCATTTT.

This clonotype was counted a few times. This sequence joins TRBV14 and TRBJ2-1, with TRBD2 identical over 12 bases. V lost 4 bases to trimming and J lost 5 bases; unmatched junction nucleotides: 0. CDR3 size: 14 residues. Per the germline V gene, CDR1 is SGHDN and CDR2 is FVKESK. CDR3 sequence (DNA): TGTGCCAGCAGCCGACTAGCGGGAGACAATGAGCAGTTCTTC. Its protein is CASSRLAGDNEQFF.

There are many counts of this clonotype. The chain uses TRBV6-6 and TRBJ1-5; the D is unclear. From germline, CDR1 is MNHNY and CDR2 SVGAGI (reference sequence). The CDR3 loop spans 16 amino acids. Between the trimmed V and J ends, which lost 2 bases and 4 bases, there was a span of 15 bases. CDR3 sequence reads: CASSYPPDGMNQPQHF. CDR3 bases: TGTGCCAGCAGTTACCCTCCGGACGGAATGAATCAGCCCCAGCATTTT.

Note on this clonotype: Possible read error: a much larger clone is one base away. It is likely a read error, because the conserved phenylalanine at the end of the CDR3 is missing. Because the CDR3's place on the DNA is in doubt, the DNA is left out and the CDR3 is given as listed by TCRdb. V usage is TRBV13 and J usage is TRBJ2-1; the DNA was not compared with TRBD2, the D call given in the table. The germline V gene encodes CDR1 PRHDT and CDR2 FYEKMQ (reference sequence). The CDR3 adds up to 13 amino acids, both ends counted. The chain's CDR3 is CASSLEKGPRGFL.

For this clonotype: A much larger clone differs from this one at a single base, so this may be a read error. The chain employs TRBV24-1 and TRBJ2-3, with D perhaps matching TRBD1 (6 bases). Germline V gene sequence: CDR1 KGHDR, CDR2 SFDVKD. The CDR3 runs to 13 residues. CDR3: CATSDRGTDTRYF. In nucleotides, the CDR3 is TGTGCCACCAGTGACAGGGGCACAGATACGCGGTATTTT.